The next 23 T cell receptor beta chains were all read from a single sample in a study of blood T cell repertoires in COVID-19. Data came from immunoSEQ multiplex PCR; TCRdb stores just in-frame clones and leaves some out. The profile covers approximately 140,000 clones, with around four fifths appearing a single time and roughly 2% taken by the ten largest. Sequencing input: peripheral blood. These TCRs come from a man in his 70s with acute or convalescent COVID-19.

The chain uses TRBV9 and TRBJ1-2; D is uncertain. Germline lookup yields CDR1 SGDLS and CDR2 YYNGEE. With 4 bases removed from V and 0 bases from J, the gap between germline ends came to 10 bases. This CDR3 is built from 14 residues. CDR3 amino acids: CASSLALANYGYTF. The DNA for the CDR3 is TGTGCCAGCAGCCTTGCCCTAGCTAACTATGGCTACACCTTC.

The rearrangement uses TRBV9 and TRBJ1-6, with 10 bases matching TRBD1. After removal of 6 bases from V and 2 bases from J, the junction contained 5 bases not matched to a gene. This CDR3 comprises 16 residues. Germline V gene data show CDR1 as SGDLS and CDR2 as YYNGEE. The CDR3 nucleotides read TGTGCCAGCACCCGGACAGGGGGAACCTATAATTCACCCCTCCACTTT. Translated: CASTRTGGTYNSPLHF.

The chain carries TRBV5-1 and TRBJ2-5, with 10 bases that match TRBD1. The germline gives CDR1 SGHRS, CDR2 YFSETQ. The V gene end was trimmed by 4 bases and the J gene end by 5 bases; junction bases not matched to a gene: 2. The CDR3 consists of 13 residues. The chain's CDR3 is CASSRTGGETQYF. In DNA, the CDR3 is TGCGCCAGCAGCCGGACAGGGGGTGAGACCCAGTACTTC.

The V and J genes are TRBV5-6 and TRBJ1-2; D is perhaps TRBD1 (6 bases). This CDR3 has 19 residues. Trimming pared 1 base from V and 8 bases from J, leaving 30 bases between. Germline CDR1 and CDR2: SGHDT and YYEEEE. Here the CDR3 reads CASSLWGAAHREESYGYTF. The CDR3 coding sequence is TGTGCCAGCAGCTTGTGGGGCGCGGCCCACAGGGAAGAATCATACGGCTACACCTTC.

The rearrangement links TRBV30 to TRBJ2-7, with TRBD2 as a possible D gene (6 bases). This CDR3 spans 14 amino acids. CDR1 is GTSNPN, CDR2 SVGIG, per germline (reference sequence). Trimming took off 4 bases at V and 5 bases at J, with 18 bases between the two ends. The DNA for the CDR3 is TGTGCCTGGACCGCCGGGACTCGGCTCGACGAGCAGTACTTC. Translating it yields CAWTAGTRLDEQYF.

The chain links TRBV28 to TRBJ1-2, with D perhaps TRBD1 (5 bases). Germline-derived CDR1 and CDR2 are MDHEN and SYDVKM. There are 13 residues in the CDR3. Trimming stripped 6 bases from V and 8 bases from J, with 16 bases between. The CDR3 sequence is CASSKGAPGGYTF. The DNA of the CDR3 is TGTGCCAGCAGCAAAGGGGCGCCTGGGGGCTACACCTTC.

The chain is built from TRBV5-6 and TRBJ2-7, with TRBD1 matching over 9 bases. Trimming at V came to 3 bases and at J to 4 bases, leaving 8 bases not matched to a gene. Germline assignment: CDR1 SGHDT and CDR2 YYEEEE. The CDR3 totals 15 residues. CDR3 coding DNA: TGTGCCAGCAGCTCAACAGGGGGCGCAGGGTACGAGCAGTACTTC. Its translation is CASSSTGGAGYEQYF. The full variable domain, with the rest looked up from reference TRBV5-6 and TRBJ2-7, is DAGVTQSPTHLIKTRGQQVTLRCSPKSGHDTVSWYQQALGQGPQFIFQYYEEEERQRGNFPDRFSGHQFPNYSSELNVNALLLGDSALYLCASSSTGGAGYEQYFGPGTRLTVT.

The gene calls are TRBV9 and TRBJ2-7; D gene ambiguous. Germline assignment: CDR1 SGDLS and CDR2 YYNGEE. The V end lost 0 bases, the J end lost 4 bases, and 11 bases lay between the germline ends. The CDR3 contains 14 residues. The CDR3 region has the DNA TGTGCCAGCAGCGTAGACGGTCTAACGTACGAGCAGTACTTC. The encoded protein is CASSVDGLTYEQYF.

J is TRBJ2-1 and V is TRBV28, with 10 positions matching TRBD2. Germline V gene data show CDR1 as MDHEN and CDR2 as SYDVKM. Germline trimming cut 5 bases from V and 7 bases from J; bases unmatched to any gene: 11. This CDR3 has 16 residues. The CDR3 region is CASSRPLAGGRNEQFF. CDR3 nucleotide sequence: TGTGCCAGCAGTCGCCCTTTAGCGGGGGGCCGGAATGAGCAGTTCTTC.

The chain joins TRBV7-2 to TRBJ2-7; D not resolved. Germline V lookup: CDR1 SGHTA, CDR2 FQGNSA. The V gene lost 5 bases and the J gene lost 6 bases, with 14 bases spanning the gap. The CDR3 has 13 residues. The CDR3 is CASSRLRQGEQYF. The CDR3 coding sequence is TGTGCCAGCAGCCGGTTGAGGCAAGGCGAGCAGTACTTC.

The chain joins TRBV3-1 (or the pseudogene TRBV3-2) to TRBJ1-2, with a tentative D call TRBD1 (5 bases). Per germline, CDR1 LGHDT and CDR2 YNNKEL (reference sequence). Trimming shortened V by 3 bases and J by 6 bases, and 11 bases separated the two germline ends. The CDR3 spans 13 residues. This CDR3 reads CASSQDNKDGYTF. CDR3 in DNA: TGTGCCAGCAGCCAGGACAACAAGGATGGCTACACCTTC.

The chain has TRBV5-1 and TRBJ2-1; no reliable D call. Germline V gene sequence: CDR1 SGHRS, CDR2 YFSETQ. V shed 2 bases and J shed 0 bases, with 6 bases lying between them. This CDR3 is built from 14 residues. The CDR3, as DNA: TGCGCCAGCAGCTTCGGGTCCTCCTACAATGAGCAGTTCTTC. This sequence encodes CASSFGSSYNEQFF.

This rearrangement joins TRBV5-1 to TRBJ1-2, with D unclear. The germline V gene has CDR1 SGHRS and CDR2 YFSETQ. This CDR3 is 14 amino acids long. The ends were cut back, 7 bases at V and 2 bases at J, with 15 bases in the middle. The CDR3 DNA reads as TGCGCCAGCTCTGCGAACAGCCTGAACTATGGCTACACCTTC. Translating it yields CASSANSLNYGYTF.

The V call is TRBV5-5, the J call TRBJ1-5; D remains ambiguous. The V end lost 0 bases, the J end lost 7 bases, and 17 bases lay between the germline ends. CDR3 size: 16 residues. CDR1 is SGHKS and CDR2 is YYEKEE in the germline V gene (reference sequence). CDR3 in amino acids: CASSLAPGRIGQPQHF. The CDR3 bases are TGTGCCAGCAGCTTGGCACCGGGTCGAATTGGGCAGCCCCAGCATTTT.

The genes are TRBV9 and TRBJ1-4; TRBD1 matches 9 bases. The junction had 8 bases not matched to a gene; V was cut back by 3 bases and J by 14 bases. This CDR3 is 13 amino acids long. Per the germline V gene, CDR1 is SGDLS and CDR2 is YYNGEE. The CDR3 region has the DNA TGTGCCAGCAGCGCCGGAACAGGGGGCAGGCTGTTTTTT. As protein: CASSAGTGGRLFF.

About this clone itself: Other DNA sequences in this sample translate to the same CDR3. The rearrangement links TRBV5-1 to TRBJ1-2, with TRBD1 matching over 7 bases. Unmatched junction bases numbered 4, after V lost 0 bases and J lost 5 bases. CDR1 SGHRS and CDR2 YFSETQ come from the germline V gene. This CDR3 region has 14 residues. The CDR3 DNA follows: TGCGCCAGCAGCTTGGCCGGGACAGATTATGGCTACACCTTC. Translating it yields CASSLAGTDYGYTF.

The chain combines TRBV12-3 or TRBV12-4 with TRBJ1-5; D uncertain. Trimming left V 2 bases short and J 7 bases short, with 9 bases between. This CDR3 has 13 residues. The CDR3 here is CASSLRTRQPQHF. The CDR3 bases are TGTGCCAGCAGTTTACGGACTCGCCAGCCCCAGCATTTT.

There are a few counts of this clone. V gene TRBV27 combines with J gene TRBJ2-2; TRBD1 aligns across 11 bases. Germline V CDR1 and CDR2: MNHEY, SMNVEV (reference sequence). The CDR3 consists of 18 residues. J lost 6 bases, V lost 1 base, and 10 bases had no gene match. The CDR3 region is CASSLYPPGQGAAGELFF. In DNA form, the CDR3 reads TGTGCCAGCAGTTTATATCCCCCTGGACAGGGGGCTGCCGGGGAGCTGTTTTTT.

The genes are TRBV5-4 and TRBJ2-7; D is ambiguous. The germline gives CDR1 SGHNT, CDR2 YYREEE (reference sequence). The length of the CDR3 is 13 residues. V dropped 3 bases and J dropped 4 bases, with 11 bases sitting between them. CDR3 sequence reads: CASSSNTAYEQYF. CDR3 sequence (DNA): TGTGCCAGCAGCTCCAACACAGCTTACGAGCAGTACTTC. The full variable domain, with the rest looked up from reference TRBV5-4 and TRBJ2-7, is ETGVTQSPTHLIKTRGQQVTLRCSSQSGHNTVSWYQQALGQGPQFIFQYYREEENGRGNFPPRFSGLQFPNYSSELNVNALELDDSALYLCASSSNTAYEQYFGPGTRLTVT.

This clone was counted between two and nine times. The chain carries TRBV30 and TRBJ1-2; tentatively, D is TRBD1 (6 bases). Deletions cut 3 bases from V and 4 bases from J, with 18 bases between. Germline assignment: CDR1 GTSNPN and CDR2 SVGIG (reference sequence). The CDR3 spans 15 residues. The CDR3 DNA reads TGTGCCTGGAGGCGAGACAGGACTCCTCTCTATGGCTACACCTTC. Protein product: CAWRRDRTPLYGYTF. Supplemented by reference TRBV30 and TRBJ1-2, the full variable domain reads SQTIHQWPATLVQPVGSPLSLECTVEGTSNPNLYWYRQAAGRGLQLLFYSVGIGQISSEVPQNLSASRPQDRQFILSSKKLLLSDSGFYLCAWRRDRTPLYGYTFGSGTRLTVV.

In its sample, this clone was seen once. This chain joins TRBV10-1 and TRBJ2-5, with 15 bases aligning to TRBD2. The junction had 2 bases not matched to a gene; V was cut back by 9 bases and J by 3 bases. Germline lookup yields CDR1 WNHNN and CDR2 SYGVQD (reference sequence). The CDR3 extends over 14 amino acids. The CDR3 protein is CARGTSGRKETQYF. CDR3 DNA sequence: TGCGCCAGAGGGACTAGCGGGAGGAAAGAGACCCAGTACTTC.

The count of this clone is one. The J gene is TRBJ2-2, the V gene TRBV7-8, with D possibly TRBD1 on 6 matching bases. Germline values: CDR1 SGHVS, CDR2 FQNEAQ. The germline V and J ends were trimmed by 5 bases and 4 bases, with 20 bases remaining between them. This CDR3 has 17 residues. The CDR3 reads CASSALSGHLSTGELFF. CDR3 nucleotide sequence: TGTGCCAGCAGCGCCCTTTCGGGACACCTCTCCACCGGGGAGCTGTTTTTT.

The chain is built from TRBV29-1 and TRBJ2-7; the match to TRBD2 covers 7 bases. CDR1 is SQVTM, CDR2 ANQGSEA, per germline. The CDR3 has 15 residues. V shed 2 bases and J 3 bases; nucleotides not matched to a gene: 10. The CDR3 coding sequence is TGCAGCGTTGAAATGGCGGCGGGAGCCCTCTACGAGCAGTACTTC. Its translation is CSVEMAAGALYEQYF.